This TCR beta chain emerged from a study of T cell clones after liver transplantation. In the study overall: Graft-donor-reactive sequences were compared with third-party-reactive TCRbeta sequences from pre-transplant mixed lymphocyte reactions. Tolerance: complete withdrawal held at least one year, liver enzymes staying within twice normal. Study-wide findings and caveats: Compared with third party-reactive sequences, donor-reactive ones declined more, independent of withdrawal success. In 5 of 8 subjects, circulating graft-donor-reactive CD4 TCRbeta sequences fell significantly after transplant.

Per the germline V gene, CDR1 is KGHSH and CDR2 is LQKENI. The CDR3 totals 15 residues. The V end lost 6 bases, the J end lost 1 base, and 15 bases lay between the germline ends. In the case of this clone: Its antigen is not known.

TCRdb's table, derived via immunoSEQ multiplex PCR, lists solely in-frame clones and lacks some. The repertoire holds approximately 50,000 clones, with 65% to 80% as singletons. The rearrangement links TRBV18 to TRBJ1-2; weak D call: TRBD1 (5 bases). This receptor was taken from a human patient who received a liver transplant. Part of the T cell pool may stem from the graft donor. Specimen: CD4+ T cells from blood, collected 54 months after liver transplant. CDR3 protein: CASSSGTDINYGYTF. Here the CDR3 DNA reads TGTGCCAGCTCTTCTGGGACGGATATTAACTATGGCTACACCTTC.